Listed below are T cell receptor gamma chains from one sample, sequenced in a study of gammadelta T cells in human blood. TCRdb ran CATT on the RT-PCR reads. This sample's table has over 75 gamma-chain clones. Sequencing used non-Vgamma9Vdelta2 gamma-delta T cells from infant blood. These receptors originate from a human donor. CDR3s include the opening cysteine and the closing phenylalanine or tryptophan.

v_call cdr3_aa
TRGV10 CAAWDSPFDYKKLF
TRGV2 CATWDVQGYKKLF
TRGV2 CATWDGPKSKKLF
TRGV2 CATWDGPWEKLF
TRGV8 CATWDRNSDWIKTF
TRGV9 CALWEGGLYYKKLF
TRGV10 CAAWDDTTGWFKIF
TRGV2 CATWESTTGWFKIF
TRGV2 CATWDGKKLF
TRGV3 CATWENRGKLF
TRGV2 CATWDGTLYYKKLF
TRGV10 CAAWDPSANRYYKKLF
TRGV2 CATWDGRDYYKKLF
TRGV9 CALWEVQDYYKKLF
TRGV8 CATWDSHYKKLF
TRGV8 CATWDTNYKKLF